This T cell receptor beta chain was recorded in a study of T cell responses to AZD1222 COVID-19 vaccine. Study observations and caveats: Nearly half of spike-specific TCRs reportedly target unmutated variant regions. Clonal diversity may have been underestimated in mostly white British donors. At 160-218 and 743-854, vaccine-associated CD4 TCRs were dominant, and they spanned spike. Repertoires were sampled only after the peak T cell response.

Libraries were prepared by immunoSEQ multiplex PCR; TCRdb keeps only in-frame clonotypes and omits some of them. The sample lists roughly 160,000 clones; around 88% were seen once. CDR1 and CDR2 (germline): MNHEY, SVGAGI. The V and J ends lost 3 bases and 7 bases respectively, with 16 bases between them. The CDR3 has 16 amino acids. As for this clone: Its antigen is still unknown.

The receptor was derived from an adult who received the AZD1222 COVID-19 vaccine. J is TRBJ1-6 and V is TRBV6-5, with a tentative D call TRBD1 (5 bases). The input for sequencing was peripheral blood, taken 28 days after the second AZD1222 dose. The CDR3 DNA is TGTGCCAGCAGTTATACAGGAAAATTGAGGAATTCACCCCTCCACTTT. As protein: CASSYTGKLRNSPLHF.